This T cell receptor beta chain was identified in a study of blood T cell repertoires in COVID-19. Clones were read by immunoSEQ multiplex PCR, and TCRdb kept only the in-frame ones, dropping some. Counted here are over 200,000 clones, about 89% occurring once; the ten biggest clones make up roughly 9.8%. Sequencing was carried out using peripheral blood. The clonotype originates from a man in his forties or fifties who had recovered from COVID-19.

DNA of the CDR3: TGTGCCAGCAGTTATTGGCAGGGGGCTTTCCCCAACTACGAGCAGTACTTC. Encoded protein: CASSYWQGAFPNYEQYF. The chain carries TRBV6-2 or TRBV6-3 and TRBJ2-7; 8 bases fit TRBD1. In germline, CDR1 is MNHEY, CDR2 SVGEGT. J was trimmed by 3 bases and V by 3 bases; bases with no gene match: 13. CDR3 size: 17 residues.